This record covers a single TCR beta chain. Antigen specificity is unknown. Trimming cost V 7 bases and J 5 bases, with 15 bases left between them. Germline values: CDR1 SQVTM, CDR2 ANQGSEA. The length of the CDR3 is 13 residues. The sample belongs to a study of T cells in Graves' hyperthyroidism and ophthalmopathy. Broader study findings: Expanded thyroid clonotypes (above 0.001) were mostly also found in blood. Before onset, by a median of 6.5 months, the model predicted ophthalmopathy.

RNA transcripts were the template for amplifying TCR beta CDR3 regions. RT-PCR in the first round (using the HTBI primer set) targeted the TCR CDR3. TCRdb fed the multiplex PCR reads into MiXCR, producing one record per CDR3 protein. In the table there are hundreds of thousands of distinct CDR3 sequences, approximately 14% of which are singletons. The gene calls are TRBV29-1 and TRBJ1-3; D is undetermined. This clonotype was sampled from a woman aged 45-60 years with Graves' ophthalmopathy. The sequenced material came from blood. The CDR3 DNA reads TGCAGCGCCGGGAAGGGCGAAAGAAACACCATATATTTT. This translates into CSAGKGERNTIYF.